This is a list of T cell receptor beta chains from one sample in a study of cytotoxic CD8 clonotypes in ibrutinib-treated CLL. Profiling relied on immunoSEQ multiplex PCR, and the TCRdb table lists in-frame clones only, not all of them. The table includes tens of thousands of clones, approximately 54% detected once. The sample was PBMCs, taken at disease progression, from a patient treated with ibrutinib. These receptors were taken from a human donor with chronic lymphocytic leukemia. Each CDR3 is given with its conserved first and last residue. D genes are given only for firm matches. Rows give clone size only sometimes, using once, few, many, or a class for an expanded clone.

size	V	J	D	DNA	CDR3
few	TRBV7-2	TRBJ2-7	TRBD2	TGTGCCAGCAGCCCAGGGAGGGCATACGTCGAGCAGTACTTC	CASSPGRAYVEQYF
once	TRBV5-4	TRBJ2-5	TRBD1	TGTGCCAGCAGACCCGGGACAGGGGGTCAAGAGACCCAGTACTTC	CASRPGTGGQETQYF
.	TRBV7-6	TRBJ2-3	.	TGTGCCAGCAGCTTAGCGGTGGGCCCAGGGGGGAAAACAGATACGCAGTATTTT	CASSLAVGPGGKTDTQYF
.	TRBV6-4	TRBJ2-7	.	TGTGCCAGCAGTGACTCGACAGGTCGGGGGGCCACCTACCAGCAGTACTTC	CASSDSTGRGATYQQYF
few	TRBV5-6	TRBJ2-3	.	TGTGCCAGCAGCTTGCCTTTACCCACAGATACGCAGTATTTT	CASSLPLPTDTQYF
few	TRBV6-5	TRBJ2-7	.	TGTGCCAGCAGTTACTCCCCTGTGGCCTACGAGCAGTACTTC	CASSYSPVAYEQYF
few	TRBV18	TRBJ1-6	.	TGTGCCAGCTCAAGGGCTAACCAAGGGAATAATTCACCCCTCCACTTT	CASSRANQGNNSPLHF
.	TRBV28	TRBJ2-3	TRBD2	TGTGCCAGCAGTTTGGGGACTAGCTATAGCACAGATACGCAGTATTTT	CASSLGTSYSTDTQYF
few	TRBV7-9	TRBJ1-1	TRBD1	TGTGCCAGCAGCCATGGGACAGGGGACACTGAAGCTTTCTTT	CASSHGTGDTEAFF
few	TRBV27	TRBJ1-1	TRBD1	TGTGCCAGCAGTCCAACAGGGGGCATAGGGAACACTGAAGCTTTCTTT	CASSPTGGIGNTEAFF
.	TRBV7-8	TRBJ2-7	TRBD2	TGTGCCAGCAGCTCCCACAGGCTCAGCGGGAGGGAGTACGAGCAGTACTTC	CASSSHRLSGREYEQYF
.	TRBV30	TRBJ1-5	.	TGTGCCTGGTCCAGGGGTGACAATCAGCCCCAGCATTTT	CAWSRGDNQPQHF
.	TRBV19	TRBJ2-7	.	TGTGCCAGTAGTATATATGACAGCACCTACGAGCAGTACTTC	CASSIYDSTYEQYF
many	TRBV4-1	TRBJ2-7	TRBD1	TGCGCCAGCAGTCGGGGACAGGAATTCACCTACGAGCAGTACTTC	CASSRGQEFTYEQYF
.	TRBV30	TRBJ1-6	TRBD1	TGTGCCTGGAGTGCCTCAGGGGGTGGTTGGTCACCCCTCCACTTT	CAWSASGGGWSPLHF
.	TRBV15	TRBJ2-2	.	TGTGCCACCAGCAGAGATCGCAACACCGGGGAGCTGTTTTTT	CATSRDRNTGELFF
.	TRBV28	TRBJ1-2	.	TGTGCCAGCAGCCTCACCCAGGGTTACTATGGCTACACCTTC	CASSLTQGYYGYTF
.	TRBV28	TRBJ1-2	.	TGTGCCAGCAGCCAGACAGAGGACTATGGCTACACCTTC	CASSQTEDYGYTF
.	TRBV29-1	TRBJ2-3	TRBD2	TGCAGCGTTGAAGGGAGCGGGAGGGAGGGAGATACGCAGTATTTT	CSVEGSGREGDTQYF
.	TRBV7-7	TRBJ2-7	.	TGTGCCAGCAGCTTTGGACAGCGGAGCGAGCAGTACTTC	CASSFGQRSEQYF
.	TRBV15	TRBJ2-2	.	TGTGCCACCAGCAGAGATTATGGGGGCGCGACCGGGGAGCTGTTTTTT	CATSRDYGGATGELFF
few	TRBV7-7	TRBJ2-2	TRBD2	TGTGCTAGCAGCCTGGGACTAGCGGGAACCGGGGAGCTGTTTTTT	CASSLGLAGTGELFF
few	TRBV6-5	TRBJ1-2	TRBD1	TGTGCCAGCAGTTACTGGTCAGGGGGGGGATATGGCTACACCTTC	CASSYWSGGGYGYTF
once	TRBV30	TRBJ2-7	TRBD1	TGTGCCTGGACTGAGACCGGGACAGGGGGCTACGAGCAGTACTTC	CAWTETGTGGYEQYF
few	TRBV2	TRBJ1-6	.	TGTGCCAGCAACGACAGGAGGTCAAGTTCACCCCTCCACTTT	CASNDRRSSSPLHF
.	TRBV5-4	TRBJ2-2	TRBD2	TGTGCCAGCAGCTGGGGAGGGATCACCGGGGAGCTGTTTTTT	CASSWGGITGELFF
.	TRBV28	TRBJ2-1	TRBD1	TGTGCCAGCAGTTTAATAGGGACAGGAAACAATGAGCAGTTCTTC	CASSLIGTGNNEQFF
.	TRBV10-3	TRBJ1-3	.	TGTGCCATCAGTGAGTCAGCGGGAACTGGAAACACCATATATTTT	CAISESAGTGNTIYF
.	TRBV5-4	TRBJ2-3	.	TGTGCCAGCAGCTTGCGCCAATCCGCAGATACGCAGTATTTT	CASSLRQSADTQYF
.	TRBV28	TRBJ2-7	TRBD1	TGTGCCAGCAGTTCGACAGGGGTGCCGCCTGGCGAGCAGTACTTC	CASSSTGVPPGEQYF
once	TRBV29-1	TRBJ2-1	TRBD2	TGCAGCGTTGAGAGACTAGCGGACAATGAGCAGTTCTTC	CSVERLADNEQFF
few	TRBV28	TRBJ1-2	TRBD1	TGTGCCAGCAGTTCGGGAGGGACAGGGGGGGTCTATGGCTACACCTTC	CASSSGGTGGVYGYTF
.	TRBV6-6	TRBJ1-5	.	TGTGCCAGCAGACAAGACAATCCCAATAGCAATCAGCCCCAGCATTTT	CASRQDNPNSNQPQHF
.	TRBV7-2	TRBJ1-6	TRBD1	TGTGCCAGCAGCGCAAGGGACAGGATGCCACCCCTCCACTTT	CASSARDRMPPLHF
.	TRBV11-3	TRBJ1-5	TRBD1	TGTGCCAGCAGCCCGGGGGGACAGGGTGGAAATCAGCCCCAGCATTTT	CASSPGGQGGNQPQHF
few	TRBV6-1	TRBJ1-1	TRBD1	TGTGCCAGCAGTAAATTGACAGGGGCGAACACTGAAGCTTTCTTT	CASSKLTGANTEAFF
.	TRBV6-5	TRBJ2-7	.	TGTGCCAGCAGGGGGGAGATAGCCTACGAGCAGTACTTC	CASRGEIAYEQYF
.	TRBV7-8	TRBJ2-2	TRBD1	TGTGCCAGCAGCTTAGCAGGCGGGACAGGGGACACCGGGGAGCTGTTTTTT	CASSLAGGTGDTGELFF
few	TRBV5-4	TRBJ2-7	.	TGTGCCAGCAGCTTGGGGCGACTTTACGAGCAGTACTTC	CASSLGRLYEQYF
.	TRBV4-2	TRBJ2-3	TRBD2	TGTGCCAGCAGCCAAGATCTGCTAGCGGGGGGGAACACAGATACGCAGTATTTT	CASSQDLLAGGNTDTQYF
.	TRBV5-1	TRBJ2-3	.	TGCGCCAGCAGCTTGGGGGTGTCTCCAGATACGCAGTATTTT	CASSLGVSPDTQYF
.	TRBV7-8	TRBJ2-5	.	TGTGCCAGCAGTTCCTGGACAGAGACCCAGTACTTC	CASSSWTETQYF
.	TRBV5-6	TRBJ2-7	TRBD1	TGTGCCAGCAGCTTAGGGACAGGGTTCTACGAGCAGTACTTC	CASSLGTGFYEQYF
.	TRBV5-1	TRBJ2-3	TRBD2	TGCGCCAGCAGCTTGGGGCTAGCGGCAGATACGCAGTATTTT	CASSLGLAADTQYF
.	TRBV5-1	TRBJ2-7	.	TGCGCCAGCAGCGTGGAGGGGCCGCCCTACGAGCAGTACTTC	CASSVEGPPYEQYF
.	TRBV30	TRBJ2-7	TRBD2	TGTGCCTGGAGTGTACGACGGGGGGCCTACGAGCAGTACTTC	CAWSVRRGAYEQYF
.	TRBV6-5	TRBJ1-6	.	TGTGCCAGCAGGATCACAGGGATTAATTCACCCCTCCACTTT	CASRITGINSPLHF
.	TRBV7-2	TRBJ2-2	TRBD2	TGTGCCAGCAGACGAGCGGGAGGTCGCGCCGGGGAGCTGTTTTTT	CASRRAGGRAGELFF
.	TRBV19	TRBJ1-5	TRBD1	TGTGCCAGTAGGGAGGACAGGTTTCAGCCCCAGCATTTT	CASREDRFQPQHF
.	TRBV19	TRBJ2-1	TRBD1	TGTGCCAGTACCCTCCCCGGACAGGGCTCCTACAATGAGCAGTTCTTC	CASTLPGQGSYNEQFF
.	TRBV27	TRBJ2-7	TRBD2	TGTGCCAGCAGAAAGCCGGGGGGGACCTACGAGCAGTACTTC	CASRKPGGTYEQYF
.	TRBV10-3	TRBJ2-4	.	TGTGCCATCATGGACGACAGCAAAAACATTCAGTACTTC	CAIMDDSKNIQYF